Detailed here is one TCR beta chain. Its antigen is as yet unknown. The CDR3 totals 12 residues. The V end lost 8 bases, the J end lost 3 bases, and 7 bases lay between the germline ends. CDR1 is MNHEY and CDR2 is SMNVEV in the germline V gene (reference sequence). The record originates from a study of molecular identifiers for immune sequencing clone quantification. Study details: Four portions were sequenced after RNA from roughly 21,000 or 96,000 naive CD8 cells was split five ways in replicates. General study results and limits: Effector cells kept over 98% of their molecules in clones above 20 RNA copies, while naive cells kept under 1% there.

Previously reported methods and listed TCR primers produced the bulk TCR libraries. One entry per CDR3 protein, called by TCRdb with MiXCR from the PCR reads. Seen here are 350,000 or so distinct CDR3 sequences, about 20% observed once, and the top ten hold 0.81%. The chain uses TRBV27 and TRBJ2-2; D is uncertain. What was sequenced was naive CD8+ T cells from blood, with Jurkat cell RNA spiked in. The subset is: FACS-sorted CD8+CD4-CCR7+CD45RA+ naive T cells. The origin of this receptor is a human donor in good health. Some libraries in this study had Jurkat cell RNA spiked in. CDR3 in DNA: TGTGCCAGCCAGAAAGACACCGGGGAGCTGTTTTTT. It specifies CASQKDTGELFF.